This TCR beta chain was profiled in a study of blood T cell repertoires in COVID-19. Per the authors' pipeline: Using reference gene primer amplification, nucleated cell counts were estimated. Assay: immunoSEQ multiplex PCR; the TCRdb copy retains only in-frame clones and omits some. Clone size and V and J calls were adopted from that table, with D and trimming inferred from the DNA. The sample holds about 180,000 clones, roughly 88% seen once. Participant-reported clinical history was the basis for cohort assignment. Recovery among Cohort 3 donors was established by two negative PCRs, clearance, or symptom resolution. The source material was PBMCs or T cells enriched from blood (not recorded which). This TCR derives from a woman aged 25 to 39 who had recovered from COVID-19.

The CDR3 region is CASSEYRLAGGRGDEQFF. The CDR3 DNA follows: TGTGCCAGCAGTGAATACCGACTAGCGGGAGGCCGTGGGGATGAGCAGTTCTTC. J is TRBJ2-1 and V is TRBV25-1; 13 nucleotides agree with TRBD2. CDR3 length: 18 residues. Germline trimming cut 0 bases from V and 8 bases from J; bases unmatched to any gene: 10. Germline V CDR1 and CDR2: MGHDK, SYGVNS.